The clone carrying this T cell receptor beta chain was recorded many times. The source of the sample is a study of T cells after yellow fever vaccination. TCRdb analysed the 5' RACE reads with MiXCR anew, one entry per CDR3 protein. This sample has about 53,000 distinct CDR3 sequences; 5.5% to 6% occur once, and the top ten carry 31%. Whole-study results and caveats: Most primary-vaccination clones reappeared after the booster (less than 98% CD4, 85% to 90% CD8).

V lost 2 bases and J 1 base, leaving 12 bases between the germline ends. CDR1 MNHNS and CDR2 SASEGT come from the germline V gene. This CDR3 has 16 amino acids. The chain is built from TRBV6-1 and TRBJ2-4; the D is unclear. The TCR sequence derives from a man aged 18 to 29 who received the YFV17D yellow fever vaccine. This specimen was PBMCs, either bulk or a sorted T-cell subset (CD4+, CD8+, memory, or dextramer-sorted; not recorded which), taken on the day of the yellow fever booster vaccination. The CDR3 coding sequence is TGTGCCAGCAGTGAATTCAACGTGGGGGCCAAAAACATTCAGTACTTC. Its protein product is CASSEFNVGAKNIQYF.